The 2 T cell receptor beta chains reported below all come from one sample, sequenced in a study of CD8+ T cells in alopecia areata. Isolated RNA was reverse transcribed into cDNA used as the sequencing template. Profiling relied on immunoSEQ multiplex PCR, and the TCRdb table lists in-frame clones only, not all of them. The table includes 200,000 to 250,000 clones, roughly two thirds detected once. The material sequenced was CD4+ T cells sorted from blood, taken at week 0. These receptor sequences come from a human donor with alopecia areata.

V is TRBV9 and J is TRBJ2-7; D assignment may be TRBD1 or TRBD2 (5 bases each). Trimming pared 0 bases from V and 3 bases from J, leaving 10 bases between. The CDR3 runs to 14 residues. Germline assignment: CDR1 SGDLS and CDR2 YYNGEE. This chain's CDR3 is CASSVEGRSYEQYF. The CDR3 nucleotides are TGTGCCAGCAGCGTAGAGGGGAGAAGCTACGAGCAGTACTTC.

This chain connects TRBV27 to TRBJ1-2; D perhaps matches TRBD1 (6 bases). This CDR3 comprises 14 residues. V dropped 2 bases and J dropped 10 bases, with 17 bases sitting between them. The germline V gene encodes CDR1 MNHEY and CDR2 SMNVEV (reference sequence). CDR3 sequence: CASSLRPRGEVYTF. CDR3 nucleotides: TGTGCCAGCAGTTTACGCCCCAGGGGAGAGGTCTACACCTTC.